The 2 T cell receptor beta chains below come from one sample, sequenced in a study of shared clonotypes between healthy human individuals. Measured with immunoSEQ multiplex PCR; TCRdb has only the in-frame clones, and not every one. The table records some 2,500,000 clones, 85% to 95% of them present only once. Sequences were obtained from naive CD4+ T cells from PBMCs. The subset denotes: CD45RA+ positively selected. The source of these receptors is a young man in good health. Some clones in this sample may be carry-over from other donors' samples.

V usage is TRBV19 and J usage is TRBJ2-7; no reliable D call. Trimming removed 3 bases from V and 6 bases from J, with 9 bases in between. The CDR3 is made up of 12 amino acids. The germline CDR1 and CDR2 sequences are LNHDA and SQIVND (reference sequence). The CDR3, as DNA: TGTGCCAGTAGTATTAACTGGGGCGAGCAGTACTTC. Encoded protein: CASSINWGEQYF.

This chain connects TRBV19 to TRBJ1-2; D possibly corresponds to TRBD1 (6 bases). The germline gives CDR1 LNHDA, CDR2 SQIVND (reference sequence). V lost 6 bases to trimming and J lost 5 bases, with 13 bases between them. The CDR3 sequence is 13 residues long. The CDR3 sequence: CASRSGAVYGYTF. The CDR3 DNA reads TGTGCCAGTAGATCGGGGGCTGTATATGGCTACACCTTC.